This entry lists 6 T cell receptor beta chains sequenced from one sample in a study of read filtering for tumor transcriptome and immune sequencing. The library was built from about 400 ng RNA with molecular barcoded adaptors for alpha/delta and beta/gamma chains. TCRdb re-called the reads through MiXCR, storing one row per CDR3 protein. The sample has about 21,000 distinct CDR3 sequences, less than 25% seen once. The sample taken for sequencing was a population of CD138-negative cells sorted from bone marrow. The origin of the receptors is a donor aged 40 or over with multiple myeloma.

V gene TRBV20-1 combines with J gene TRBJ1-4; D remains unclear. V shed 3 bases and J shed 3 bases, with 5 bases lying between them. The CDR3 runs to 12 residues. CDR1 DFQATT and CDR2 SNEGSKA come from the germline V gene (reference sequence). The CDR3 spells CSARGANEKLFF. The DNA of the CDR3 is TGCAGTGCTAGGGGAGCTAATGAAAAACTGTTTTTT.

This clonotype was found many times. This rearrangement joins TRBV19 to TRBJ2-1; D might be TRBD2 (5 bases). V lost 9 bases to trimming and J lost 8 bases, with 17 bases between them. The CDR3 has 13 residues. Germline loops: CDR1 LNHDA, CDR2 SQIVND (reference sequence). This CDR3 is CASYTGEGDEQFF. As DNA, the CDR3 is TGTGCCAGCTACACGGGTGAGGGTGATGAGCAGTTCTTC.

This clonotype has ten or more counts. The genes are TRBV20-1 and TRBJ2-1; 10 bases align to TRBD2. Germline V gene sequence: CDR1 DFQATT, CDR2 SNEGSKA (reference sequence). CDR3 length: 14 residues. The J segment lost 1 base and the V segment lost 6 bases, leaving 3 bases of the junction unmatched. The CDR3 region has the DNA TGCAGTGCAACTAGCGGGAATTCCTACAATGAGCAGTTCTTC. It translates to CSATSGNSYNEQFF.

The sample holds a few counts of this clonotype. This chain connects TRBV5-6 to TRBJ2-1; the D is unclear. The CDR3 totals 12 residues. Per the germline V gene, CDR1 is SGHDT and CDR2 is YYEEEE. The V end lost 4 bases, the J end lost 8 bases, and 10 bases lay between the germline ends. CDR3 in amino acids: CASSPDRDEQFF. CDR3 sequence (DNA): TGTGCCAGCAGCCCAGACCGGGATGAGCAGTTCTTC.

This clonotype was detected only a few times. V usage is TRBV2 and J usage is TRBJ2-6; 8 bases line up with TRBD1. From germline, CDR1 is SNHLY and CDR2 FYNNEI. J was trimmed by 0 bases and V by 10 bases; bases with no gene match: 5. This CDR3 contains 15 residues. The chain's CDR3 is CANGQGISGANVLTF. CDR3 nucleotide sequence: TGTGCCAACGGACAGGGAATCTCTGGGGCCAACGTCCTGACTTTC.

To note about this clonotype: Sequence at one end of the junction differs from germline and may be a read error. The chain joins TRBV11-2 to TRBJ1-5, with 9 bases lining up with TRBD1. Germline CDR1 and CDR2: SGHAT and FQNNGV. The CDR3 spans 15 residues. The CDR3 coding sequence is TGTGCCAGCAGCAAGGACAGGGGAGGCAGTCAGCTCCAGCATTTT. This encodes CASSKDRGGSQLQHF.